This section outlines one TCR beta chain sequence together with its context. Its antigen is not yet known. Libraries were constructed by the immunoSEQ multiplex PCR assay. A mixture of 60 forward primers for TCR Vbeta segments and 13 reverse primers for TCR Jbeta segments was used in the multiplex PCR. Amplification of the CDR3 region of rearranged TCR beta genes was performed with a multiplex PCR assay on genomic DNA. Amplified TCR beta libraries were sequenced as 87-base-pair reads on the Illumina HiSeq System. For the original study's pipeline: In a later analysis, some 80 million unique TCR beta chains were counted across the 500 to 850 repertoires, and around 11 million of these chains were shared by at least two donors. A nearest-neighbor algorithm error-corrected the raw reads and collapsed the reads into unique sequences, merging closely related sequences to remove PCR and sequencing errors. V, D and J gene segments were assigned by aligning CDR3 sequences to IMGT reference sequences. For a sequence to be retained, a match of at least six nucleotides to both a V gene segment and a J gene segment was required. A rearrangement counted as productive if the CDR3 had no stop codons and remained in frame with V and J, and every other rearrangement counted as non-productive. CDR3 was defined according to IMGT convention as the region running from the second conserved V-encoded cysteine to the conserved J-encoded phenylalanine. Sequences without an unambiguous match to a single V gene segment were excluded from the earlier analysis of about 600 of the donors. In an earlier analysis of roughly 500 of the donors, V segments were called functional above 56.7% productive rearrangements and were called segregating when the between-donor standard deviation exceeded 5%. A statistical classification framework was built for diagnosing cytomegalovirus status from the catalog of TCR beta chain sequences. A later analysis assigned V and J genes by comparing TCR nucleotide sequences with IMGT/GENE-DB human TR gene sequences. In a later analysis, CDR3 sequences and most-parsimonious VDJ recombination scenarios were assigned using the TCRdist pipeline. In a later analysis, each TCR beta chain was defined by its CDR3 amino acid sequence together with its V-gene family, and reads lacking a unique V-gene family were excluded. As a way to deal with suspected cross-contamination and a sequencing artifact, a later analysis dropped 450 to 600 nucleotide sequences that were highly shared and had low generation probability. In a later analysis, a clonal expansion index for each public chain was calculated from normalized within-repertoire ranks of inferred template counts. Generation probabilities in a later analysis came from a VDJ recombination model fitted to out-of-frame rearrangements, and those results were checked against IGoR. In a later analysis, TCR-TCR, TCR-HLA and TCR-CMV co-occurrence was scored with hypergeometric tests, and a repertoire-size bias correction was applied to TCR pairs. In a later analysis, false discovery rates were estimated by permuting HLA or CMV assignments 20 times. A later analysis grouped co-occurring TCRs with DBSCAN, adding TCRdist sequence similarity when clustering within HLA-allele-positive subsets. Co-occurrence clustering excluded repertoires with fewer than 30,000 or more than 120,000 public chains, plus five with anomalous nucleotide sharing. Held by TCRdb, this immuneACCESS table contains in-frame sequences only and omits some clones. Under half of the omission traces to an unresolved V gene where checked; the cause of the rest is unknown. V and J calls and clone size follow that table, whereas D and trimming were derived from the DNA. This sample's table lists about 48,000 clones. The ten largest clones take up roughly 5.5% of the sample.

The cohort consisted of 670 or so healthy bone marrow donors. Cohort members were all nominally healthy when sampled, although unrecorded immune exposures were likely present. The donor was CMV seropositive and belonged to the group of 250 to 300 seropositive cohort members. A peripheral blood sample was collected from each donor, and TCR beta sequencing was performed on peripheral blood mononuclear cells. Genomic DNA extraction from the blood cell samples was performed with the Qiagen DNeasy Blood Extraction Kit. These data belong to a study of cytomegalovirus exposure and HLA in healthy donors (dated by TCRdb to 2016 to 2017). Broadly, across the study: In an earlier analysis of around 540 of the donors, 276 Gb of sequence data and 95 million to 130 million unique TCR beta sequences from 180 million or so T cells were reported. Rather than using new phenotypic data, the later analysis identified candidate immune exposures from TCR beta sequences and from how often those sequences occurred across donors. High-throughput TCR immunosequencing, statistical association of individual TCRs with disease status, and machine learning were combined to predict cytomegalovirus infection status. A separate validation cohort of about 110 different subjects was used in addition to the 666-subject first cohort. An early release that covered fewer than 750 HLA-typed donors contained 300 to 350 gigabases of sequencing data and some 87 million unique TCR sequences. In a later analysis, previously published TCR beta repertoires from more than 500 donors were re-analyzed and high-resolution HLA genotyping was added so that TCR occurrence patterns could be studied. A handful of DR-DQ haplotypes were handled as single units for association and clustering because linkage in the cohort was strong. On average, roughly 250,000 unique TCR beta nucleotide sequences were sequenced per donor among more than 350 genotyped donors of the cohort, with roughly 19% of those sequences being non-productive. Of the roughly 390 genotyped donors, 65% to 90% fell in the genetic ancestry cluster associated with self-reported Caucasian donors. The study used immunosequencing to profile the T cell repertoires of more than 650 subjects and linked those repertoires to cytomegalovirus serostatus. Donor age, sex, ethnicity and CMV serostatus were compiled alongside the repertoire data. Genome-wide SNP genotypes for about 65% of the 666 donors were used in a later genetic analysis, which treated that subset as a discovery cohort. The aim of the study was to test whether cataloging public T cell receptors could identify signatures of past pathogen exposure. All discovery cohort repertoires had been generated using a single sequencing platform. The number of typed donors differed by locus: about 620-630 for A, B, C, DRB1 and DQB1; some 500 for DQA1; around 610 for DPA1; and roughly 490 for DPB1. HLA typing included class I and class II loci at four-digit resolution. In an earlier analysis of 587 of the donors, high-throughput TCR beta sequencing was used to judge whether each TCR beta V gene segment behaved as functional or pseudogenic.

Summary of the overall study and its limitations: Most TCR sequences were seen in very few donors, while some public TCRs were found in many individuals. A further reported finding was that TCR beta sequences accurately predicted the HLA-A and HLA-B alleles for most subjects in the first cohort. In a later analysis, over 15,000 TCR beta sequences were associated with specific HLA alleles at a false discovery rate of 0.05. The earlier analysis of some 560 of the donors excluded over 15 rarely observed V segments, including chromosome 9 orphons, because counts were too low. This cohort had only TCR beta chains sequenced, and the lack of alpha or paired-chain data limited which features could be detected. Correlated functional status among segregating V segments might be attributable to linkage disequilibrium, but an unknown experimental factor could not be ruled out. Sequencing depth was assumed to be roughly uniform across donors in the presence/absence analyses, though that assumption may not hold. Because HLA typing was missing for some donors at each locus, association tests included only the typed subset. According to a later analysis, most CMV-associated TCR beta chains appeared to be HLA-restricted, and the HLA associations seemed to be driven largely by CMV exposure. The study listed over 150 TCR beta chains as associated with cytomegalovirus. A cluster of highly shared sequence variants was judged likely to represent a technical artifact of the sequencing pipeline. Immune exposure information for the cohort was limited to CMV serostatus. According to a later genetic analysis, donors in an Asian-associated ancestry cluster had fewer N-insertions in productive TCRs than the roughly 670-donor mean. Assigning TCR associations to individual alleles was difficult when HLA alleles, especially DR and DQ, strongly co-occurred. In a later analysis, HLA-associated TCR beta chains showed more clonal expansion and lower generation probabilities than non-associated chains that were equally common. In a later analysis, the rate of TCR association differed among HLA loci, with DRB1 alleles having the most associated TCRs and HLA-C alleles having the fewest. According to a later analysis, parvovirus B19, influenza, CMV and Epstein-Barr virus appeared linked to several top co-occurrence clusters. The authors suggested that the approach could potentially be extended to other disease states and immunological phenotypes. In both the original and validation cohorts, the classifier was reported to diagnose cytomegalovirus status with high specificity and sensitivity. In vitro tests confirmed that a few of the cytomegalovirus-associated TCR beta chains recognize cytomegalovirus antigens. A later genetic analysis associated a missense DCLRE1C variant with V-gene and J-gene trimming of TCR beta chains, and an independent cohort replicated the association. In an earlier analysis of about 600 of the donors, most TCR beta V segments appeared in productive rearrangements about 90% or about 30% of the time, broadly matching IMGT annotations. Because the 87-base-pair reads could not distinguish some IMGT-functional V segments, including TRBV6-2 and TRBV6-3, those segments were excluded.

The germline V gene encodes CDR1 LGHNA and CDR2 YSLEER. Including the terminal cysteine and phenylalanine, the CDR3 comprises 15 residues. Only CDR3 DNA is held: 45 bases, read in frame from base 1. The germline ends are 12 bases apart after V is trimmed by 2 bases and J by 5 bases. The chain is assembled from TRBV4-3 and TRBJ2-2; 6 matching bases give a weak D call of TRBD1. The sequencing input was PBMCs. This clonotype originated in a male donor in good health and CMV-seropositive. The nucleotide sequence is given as TGCGCCAGCAGCCAATCTACAGGGTGGACCGGGGAGCTGTTTTTT. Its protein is CASSQSTGWTGELFF.